These T cell receptor beta chains were read from a single sample in a study of shared clonotypes between healthy human individuals. The assay was immunoSEQ multiplex PCR, and TCRdb's table has in-frame clones only and misses some. The repertoire holds more than 2,000,000 clones, 93% seen once, with about 0.39% in the top ten. The sequencing input was naive CD4+ T cells from PBMCs. The receptors were sampled from a man aged 18 to 30 in good health. Some clones in this sample may be carry-over from other donors' samples. CDR3s include the opening cysteine and the closing phenylalanine or tryptophan. Fields, in order: V gene, J gene, CDR3 protein.

v_gene: TRBV28
j_gene: TRBJ1-3
CDR3aa: CASTEGGTGNTIYF

v_gene: TRBV2
j_gene: TRBJ2-7
CDR3aa: CASSGARAFDYEQYF

v_gene: TRBV6-1
j_gene: TRBJ1-4
CDR3aa: CASSETRNEKLFF

v_gene: TRBV29-1
j_gene: TRBJ1-2
CDR3aa: CSVEVKAGTANYGYTF

v_gene: TRBV29-1
j_gene: TRBJ2-3
CDR3aa: CSVLQGADTQYF

v_gene: TRBV27
j_gene: TRBJ2-3
CDR3aa: CASSKLAGVPDTQYF

v_gene: TRBV5-1
j_gene: TRBJ2-7
CDR3aa: CASSTTGNTYEQYF

v_gene: TRBV7-2
j_gene: TRBJ1-2
CDR3aa: CASSLTGSNYGYTF

v_gene: TRBV29-1
j_gene: TRBJ2-1
CDR3aa: CSASSGAGLNEQFF

v_gene: TRBV27
j_gene: TRBJ2-7
CDR3aa: CASSSHGPGPHEQYF

v_gene: TRBV9
j_gene: TRBJ2-1
CDR3aa: CASSPLDSSYNEQFF

v_gene: TRBV5-1
j_gene: TRBJ2-1
CDR3aa: CASSPVWTVGASGRNDEQFF

v_gene: TRBV2
j_gene: TRBJ2-1
CDR3aa: CASKSRYLSYNEQFF

v_gene: TRBV2
j_gene: TRBJ2-2
CDR3aa: CASSAAGVGTGELFF

v_gene: TRBV19
j_gene: TRBJ1-2
CDR3aa: CASSIDRRDRGLSANYGYTF

v_gene: TRBV7-9
j_gene: TRBJ1-4
CDR3aa: CASSFNEKLFF

v_gene: TRBV28
j_gene: TRBJ1-5
CDR3aa: CASKGEGRNQPQHF

v_gene: TRBV6-6
j_gene: TRBJ1-3
CDR3aa: CASSYSTGSGNTIYF